This T cell receptor beta chain is from a study of T cell responses to AZD1222 COVID-19 vaccine. TCRdb's copy holds only in-frame clones and misses some; the assay was immunoSEQ multiplex PCR. The repertoire consists of 150,000 to 200,000 clones, with just over 90% occurring once and the leading ten covering about 4%. Findings of the study overall: Among the donors, most were white British and more were female, and clonal diversity was possibly underestimated.

Details on this clone: Its antigen is still unknown.

This CDR3 region has 15 residues. The germline V gene encodes CDR1 SGHNT and CDR2 YYREEE (reference sequence). V was shortened by 4 bases and J by 4 bases, with 17 bases between the two germline ends. The rearrangement uses TRBV5-4 and TRBJ1-2; tentatively, D is TRBD1 (6 bases). Specimen: peripheral blood, collected on day 0 of AZD1222 vaccination. This receptor was identified in an adult in good health. The DNA of the CDR3 is TGTGCCAGCAGCACGAGGGGGGCTACGTTCTATGGCTACACCTTC. This gives the protein CASSTRGATFYGYTF.